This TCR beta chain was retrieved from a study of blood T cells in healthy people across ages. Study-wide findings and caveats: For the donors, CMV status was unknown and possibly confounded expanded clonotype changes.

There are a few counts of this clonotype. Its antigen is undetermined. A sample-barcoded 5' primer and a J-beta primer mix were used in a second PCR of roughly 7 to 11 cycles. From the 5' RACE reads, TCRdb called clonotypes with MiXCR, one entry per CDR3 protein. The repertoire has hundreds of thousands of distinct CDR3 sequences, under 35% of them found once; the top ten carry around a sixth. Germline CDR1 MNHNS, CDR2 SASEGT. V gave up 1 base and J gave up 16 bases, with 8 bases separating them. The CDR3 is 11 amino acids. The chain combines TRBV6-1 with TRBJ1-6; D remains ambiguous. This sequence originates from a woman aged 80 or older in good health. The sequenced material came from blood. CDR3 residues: CASSEVSGLHF. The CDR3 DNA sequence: TGTGCCAGCAGTGAAGTATCCGGGCTCCACTTT.